This T cell receptor (beta chain) came from a study of cytomegalovirus exposure and HLA in healthy donors. The PCR made use of 60 Vbeta and 13 Jbeta primers. Sequencing used immunoSEQ multiplex PCR; TCRdb keeps in-frame clones, though not all of them. In the table there are 100,000 to 150,000 clones, 65% to 80% of which are singletons. The germline V and J ends were trimmed by 0 bases and 11 bases, with 15 bases remaining between them. Germline loops: CDR1 SGHDT, CDR2 YYEEEE. The CDR3 length is 15 residues. Source material: PBMCs. The gene calls are TRBV5-6 and TRBJ1-6; tentative D call: TRBD1 (6 bases). This clonotype was obtained from a woman between 40 and 50 years old in good health and CMV-seronegative. CDR3 coding DNA: TGTGCCAGCAGCTTGGCAGCTGGGGGCGGTGCACCCCTCCACTTT. It translates to CASSLAAGGGAPLHF.